These 5 T cell receptor beta chains originate from one sample sequenced in a study of blood T cell repertoires in COVID-19. TCRdb keeps only in-frame clones here, not all; method: immunoSEQ multiplex PCR. Counted here are approximately 250,000 clones, 84% occurring once; the ten biggest clones make up about 9.1%. Material for sequencing was peripheral blood. These receptor sequences come from a human donor in a cohort sampled during active COVID-19.

The V gene is TRBV6-6, the J gene TRBJ2-7, with 15 positions matching TRBD2. J gave up 4 bases and V 6 bases, and 4 bases lay outside the gene matches. Germline CDR1 and CDR2: MNHNY and SVGAGI (reference sequence). The CDR3 loop spans 15 amino acids. CDR3 in DNA: TGTGCCAGCAGGGGACTAGCGGGAGGTTTGTACGAGCAGTACTTC. This translates into CASRGLAGGLYEQYF.

The chain joins TRBV3-1 (or the pseudogene TRBV3-2) to TRBJ2-5, with 10 bases aligning to TRBD2. Germline V lookup: CDR1 LGHDT, CDR2 YNNKEL (reference sequence). Unmatched junction bases numbered 12, after V lost 4 bases and J lost 4 bases. The CDR3 runs to 17 residues. CDR3 in DNA: TGTGCCAGCAGCCGATCCCTCAGCGGGGGGGTCGGAGAGACCCAGTACTTC. Amino acid sequence: CASSRSLSGGVGETQYF.

The chain uses TRBV5-6 and TRBJ2-2; no clear D gene. The germline V gene encodes CDR1 SGHDT and CDR2 YYEEEE. The germline V and J ends were trimmed by 0 bases and 0 bases, with 9 bases remaining between them. This CDR3 contains 16 residues. The DNA of the CDR3 is TGTGCCAGCAGCTTGGTCCCTACCCCGAACACCGGGGAGCTGTTTTTT. It specifies CASSLVPTPNTGELFF.

The genes are TRBV25-1 and TRBJ2-3; D not resolved. Trimming stripped 5 bases from V and 2 bases from J, with 14 bases between. CDR1 and CDR2 from the germline V gene are MGHDK and SYGVNS. This CDR3 has 15 residues. Written as DNA, the CDR3 is TGTGCCAGCAGTACCCATAGCTGGTCCACAGATACGCAGTATTTT. The encoded protein is CASSTHSWSTDTQYF.

The V and J genes are TRBV5-5 and TRBJ1-6; D call uncertain. The length of the CDR3 is 14 residues. Germline values: CDR1 SGHKS, CDR2 YYEKEE (reference sequence). V lost 1 base, J lost 9 bases, and 11 bases lay in between. Here the CDR3 reads CASSLKGSGSPLHF. The CDR3 region has the DNA TGTGCCAGCAGCTTGAAAGGGAGCGGTTCACCCCTCCACTTT.